One and the same sample provided the 26 T cell receptor beta chains below, sequenced in a study of cytomegalovirus exposure and HLA in healthy donors. Measured with immunoSEQ multiplex PCR; TCRdb has only the in-frame clones, and not every one. Of 250,000 to 350,000 clones listed, around 86% are singletons. The specimen sequenced was PBMCs. The receptor set was obtained from a woman younger than 30 in good health and CMV-seronegative.

The rearrangement uses TRBV9 and TRBJ2-5; TRBD2 is a possible D gene (7 bases). Per the germline V gene, CDR1 is SGDLS and CDR2 is YYNGEE. V dropped 3 bases and J dropped 5 bases, with 17 bases sitting between them. CDR3 length: 15 amino acids. The CDR3 DNA reads TGTGCCAGCAGCGGATGGGGGGGGCCGGAGGAGACCCAGTACTTC. As protein: CASSGWGGPEETQYF.

The chain joins TRBV28 to TRBJ2-7, with 9 bases aligning to TRBD1. The CDR3 sequence is 14 residues long. J was trimmed by 6 bases and V by 1 base; bases with no gene match: 4. Per germline, CDR1 MDHEN and CDR2 SYDVKM. The CDR3 here is CASSLFTGGGEQYF. The CDR3 nucleotides read TGTGCCAGCAGTTTATTTACAGGGGGCGGCGAGCAGTACTTC.

The CDR3 spells CASSPRTGGGIQETQYF. CDR3 nucleotide sequence: TGTGCCAGCTCACCGCGGACAGGGGGCGGGATCCAAGAGACCCAGTACTTC. The chain employs TRBV18 and TRBJ2-5, with 11 bases aligning to TRBD1. After removal of 3 bases from V and 1 base from J, the junction contained 7 bases not matched to a gene. CDR3 size: 17 residues. Germline CDR1 KGHSH, CDR2 LQKENI.

The chain joins TRBV9 to TRBJ2-3, with TRBD1 as a possible D gene (5 bases). This CDR3 is 15 amino acids long. Trimming pared 0 bases from V and 3 bases from J, leaving 11 bases between. Germline assignment: CDR1 SGDLS and CDR2 YYNGEE. This CDR3 reads CASSVVGVQTDTQYF. CDR3 DNA sequence: TGTGCCAGCAGCGTAGTAGGGGTCCAAACAGATACGCAGTATTTT.

The rearrangement joins TRBV28 to TRBJ2-7; the match to TRBD2 covers 11 bases. Germline V gene data show CDR1 as MDHEN and CDR2 as SYDVKM. The J segment lost 3 bases and the V segment lost 5 bases, leaving 6 bases of the junction unmatched. The CDR3 extends over 15 amino acids. The CDR3 sequence is CASSRGLAGDYEQYF. The CDR3 DNA reads as TGTGCCAGCAGTCGAGGACTAGCGGGTGACTACGAGCAGTACTTC.

The chain carries TRBV29-1 and TRBJ1-1; 8 positions agree with TRBD1. The CDR3 extends over 13 amino acids. CDR1 is SQVTM and CDR2 is ANQGSEA in the germline V gene. Trimming took 6 bases from V and 0 from J; bases not matched to a gene: 3. The CDR3 region has the DNA TGCAGCGTCGCACAGGGGGTGAACACTGAAGCTTTCTTT. It codes for CSVAQGVNTEAFF.

The chain is built from TRBV18 and TRBJ1-1, with D possibly being TRBD1 (6 bases). Trimming took 3 bases from V and 3 from J, leaving 17 bases between them. Germline CDR1 reads KGHSH; CDR2 reads LQKENI. This CDR3 is built from 16 residues. The CDR3 protein is CASSPDGQSDYTEAFF. The CDR3 region has the DNA TGTGCCAGCTCACCTGACGGACAGAGTGACTACACTGAAGCTTTCTTT. Using reference TRBV18 and TRBJ1-1 for the parts outside the CDR3, the full variable domain is NAGVMQNPRHLVRRRGQEARLRCSPMKGHSHVYWYRQLPEEGLKFMVYLQKENIIDESGMPKERFSAEFPKEGPSILRIQQVVRGDSAAYFCASSPDGQSDYTEAFFGQGTRLTVV.

This clone was detected only once. CDR3 region: CASSPQGDREQYF. The CDR3 DNA reads as TGTGCCAGCTCACCTCAAGGGGATCGCGAGCAGTACTTC. This chain uses TRBV18 with TRBJ2-7; possibly TRBD1 for D (5 bases). The length of the CDR3 is 13 residues. With 3 bases removed from V and 6 bases from J, the gap between germline ends came to 12 bases. Germline-derived CDR1 and CDR2 are KGHSH and LQKENI.

A few counts support this clone. The chain is built from TRBV6-5 and TRBJ2-3, with 13 bases identical to TRBD2. The V gene's germline CDR1 is MNHEY and CDR2 SVGAGI. The length of the CDR3 is 13 residues. V dropped 10 bases and J dropped 7; count of bases not matched to a gene: 5. CDR3 nucleotides: TGTGCCACCGGGACTAGCGGGATTAATACGCAGTATTTT. Its translation is CATGTSGINTQYF.

The V call is TRBV28, the J call TRBJ1-5; D might be TRBD1 (5 bases). Germline CDR1 is MDHEN and CDR2 is SYDVKM. This CDR3 has 15 amino acids. Trimming removed 5 bases at V and 4 bases at J, with 15 bases between. DNA of the CDR3: TGTGCCAGCAGTCGACCTTCGGGGGGTAATCAGCCCCAGCATTTT. This codes for CASSRPSGGNQPQHF.

The rearrangement uses TRBV7-9 and TRBJ2-3; TRBD1 aligns across 7 bases. CDR3 length: 16 residues. V lost 1 base and J lost 1; bases outside the gene matches: 5. The germline V gene encodes CDR1 SEHNR and CDR2 FQNEAQ (reference sequence). Here the CDR3 reads CASSLVLGGGTDTQYF. CDR3 sequence (DNA): TGTGCCAGCAGCTTAGTACTAGGGGGCGGCACAGATACGCAGTATTTT.

The chain couples TRBV2 to TRBJ1-4; D ambiguous. V lost 10 bases and J 8 bases, leaving 17 bases between the germline ends. The germline gives CDR1 SNHLY, CDR2 FYNNEI. CDR3 size: 13 residues. CDR3 in DNA: TGTGCCACCGCTTCCGCTGCCGGGGAAAAACTGTTTTTT. Protein product: CATASAAGEKLFF.

This clone was observed a handful of times. This chain uses TRBV7-6 with TRBJ1-3; perhaps TRBD1 as D (5 bases). From germline, CDR1 is SGHVS and CDR2 FNYEAQ. This CDR3 has 16 residues. Trimming removed 2 bases from V and 3 bases from J, with 14 bases in between. The CDR3 nucleotides read TGTGCCAGCAGCTTATTATCGGGGGTAGATGGAAACACCATATATTTT. This gives the protein CASSLLSGVDGNTIYF.

CDR3 sequence: CASSQGLTGNQPQHF. The DNA for the CDR3 is TGCGCCAGCAGCCAAGGGTTAACGGGCAATCAGCCCCAGCATTTT. The chain has TRBV4-3 and TRBJ1-5, with D hard to call. Germline CDR1 and CDR2: LGHNA and YSLEER. The ends were cut back, 1 base at V and 2 bases at J, with 9 bases in the middle. This CDR3 contains 15 residues.

The J gene is TRBJ2-3, the V gene TRBV9; D perhaps matches TRBD1 (7 bases). CDR1 is SGDLS and CDR2 is YYNGEE in the germline V gene. Trimming removed 2 bases at V and 9 bases at J, with 10 bases between. The CDR3 extends over 12 amino acids. CDR3 sequence: CASSVQGGTQYF. The CDR3, as DNA: TGTGCCAGCAGCGTCCAGGGGGGAACGCAGTATTTT.

In this sample, this clone turned up a few times. This chain joins TRBV27 and TRBJ2-7, with a possible D match to TRBD2 (5 bases). The CDR3 has 14 amino acids. Germline assignment: CDR1 MNHEY and CDR2 SMNVEV (reference sequence). Trimming cost V 2 bases and J 3 bases, with 11 bases left between them. In DNA form, the CDR3 reads TGTGCCAGCAGTTTAGCCCCTACTAGCTACGAGCAGTACTTC. It encodes CASSLAPTSYEQYF.

The chain carries TRBV5-8 and TRBJ2-5; possibly TRBD2 for D (6 bases). The germline V and J ends were trimmed by 4 bases and 3 bases, with 22 bases remaining between them. Germline CDR1 SGHTS, CDR2 YDEGEE. This CDR3 spans 17 amino acids. The CDR3 nucleotides are TGTGCCAGCAGCCCCTCCCTAGCCCCGGGAGTTAAAGAGACCCAGTACTTC. Encoded protein: CASSPSLAPGVKETQYF.

The chain recombines TRBV4-1 with TRBJ1-3; D is unresolved. In germline, CDR1 is MGHRA, CDR2 YSYEKL. CDR3 length equals 16 residues. The V end lost 3 bases, the J end lost 0 bases, and 12 bases lay between the germline ends. CDR3 in DNA: TGCGCCAGCAGCCATCCGGCAGGCGTCTCTGGAAACACCATATATTTT. Protein: CASSHPAGVSGNTIYF.

The chain couples TRBV4-1 to TRBJ2-1; D possibly corresponds to TRBD1 (5 bases). Between the trimmed V and J ends, which lost 0 bases and 0 bases, there was a span of 12 bases. CDR1 MGHRA and CDR2 YSYEKL come from the germline V gene. The CDR3 has 17 amino acids. CDR3 loop: CASSQDETASSYNEQFF. CDR3 in DNA: TGCGCCAGCAGCCAAGATGAGACAGCTAGCTCCTACAATGAGCAGTTCTTC.

The chain uses TRBV4-3 and TRBJ1-5; D not certain. Germline CDR1 and CDR2: LGHNA and YSLEER. CDR3 length: 15 amino acids. Trimming took off 1 base at V and 3 bases at J, with 10 bases between the two ends. CDR3 bases: TGCGCCAGCAGCCAAGTCTGGGGAGCCAATCAGCCCCAGCATTTT. It codes for CASSQVWGANQPQHF.

The chain recombines TRBV6-5 with TRBJ2-3, with unresolved D. Germline lookup yields CDR1 MNHEY and CDR2 SVGAGI. The ends were cut back, 2 bases at V and 2 bases at J, with 8 bases in the middle. The CDR3 covers 14 residues. The CDR3, as DNA: TGTGCCAGCAGTTACATGGCGGACACAGATACGCAGTATTTT. This encodes CASSYMADTDTQYF.

This chain joins TRBV11-2 and TRBJ1-4; possible D gene TRBD1, 6 bases. Germline V gives CDR1 SGHAT, CDR2 FQNNGV. V lost 5 bases and J lost 5, with 15 bases in between. There are 15 residues in the CDR3. The CDR3: CASSLRDGQNEKLFF. The CDR3 bases are TGTGCCAGCAGCCTCAGGGACGGACAGAATGAAAAACTGTTTTTT.

The sample holds one count of this clone. The chain recombines TRBV27 with TRBJ1-1; a possible D gene is TRBD1 (5 bases). Trimming removed 3 bases at V and 4 bases at J, with 9 bases between. This CDR3 comprises 13 residues. CDR1 is MNHEY, CDR2 SMNVEV, per germline (reference sequence). The CDR3 nucleotides are TGTGCCAGCAGTTTCGGGGGGGGCACTGAAGCTTTCTTT. This sequence encodes CASSFGGGTEAFF.

The chain combines TRBV29-1 with TRBJ2-1, with D maybe TRBD1 (6 bases). Germline V lookup: CDR1 SQVTM, CDR2 ANQGSEA. The CDR3 runs to 13 residues. Trimming pared 8 bases from V and 9 bases from J, leaving 20 bases between. As DNA, the CDR3 is TGCAGCTACCAAGGGGGTAGCTTTTCTGAGCAGTTCTTC. Its translation is CSYQGGSFSEQFF.

The chain joins TRBV11-2 to TRBJ2-7; D unclear. Trimming removed 6 bases from V and 0 bases from J, with 6 bases in between. The CDR3 is 12 amino acids. From germline, CDR1 is SGHAT and CDR2 FQNNGV. The CDR3 DNA sequence: TGTGCCAGCAGTTCTAACTCCTACGAGCAGTACTTC. It translates to CASSSNSYEQYF. The variable domain in full, with the rest retrieved from reference TRBV11-2 and TRBJ2-7, is EAGVAQSPRYKIIEKRQSVAFWCNPISGHATLYWYQQILGQGPKLLIQFQNNGVVDDSQLPKDRFSAERLKGVDSTLKIQPAKLEDSAVYLCASSSNSYEQYFGPGTRLTVT.

The CDR3 spells CASSLDTLTTEHTDTQYF. The CDR3 nucleotides read TGTGCCAGCAGCTTGGACACCTTAACTACTGAGCACACAGATACGCAGTATTTT. This chain connects TRBV5-4 to TRBJ2-3; D call uncertain. This CDR3 comprises 18 residues. Germline V gene data show CDR1 as SGHNT and CDR2 as YYREEE (reference sequence). The V end lost 0 bases, the J end lost 2 bases, and 19 bases lay between the germline ends.